The 20 T cell receptor beta chains below were found in one sample sequenced in a study of blood T cell repertoires in COVID-19 (dated by TCRdb to 2018 to 2021). The method was the immunoSEQ multiplex PCR assay. TCRdb mirrors the immuneACCESS table, restricted to in-frame sequences. Some clones are absent from its copies; in checked studies, under half trace to an unresolved V gene, and the reason for the others is unknown. The sample table contains 250,000 or so clones; only one count was recorded for 70% to 90% of them. Of the sample, about 2% falls within the top ten clones. Specimen: peripheral blood. The origin of the receptors is a young man with active or convalescent COVID-19.

The chain carries TRBV2 and TRBJ2-3; possibly TRBD2 for D (6 bases). The V and J ends lost 6 bases and 2 bases respectively, with 21 bases between them. The germline CDR1 and CDR2 sequences are SNHLY and FYNNEI. This CDR3 contains 17 residues. CDR3 loop: CASRGWLAGRSTDTQYF. CDR3 DNA sequence: TGTGCCAGCAGGGGGTGGTTGGCGGGGCGCTCCACAGATACGCAGTATTTT.

The CDR3 nucleotides are TGTGCCAGCAGCGTCGGTAGCGGCAGTTTGAATGGCTACACCTTC. It specifies CASSVGSGSLNGYTF. The V and J genes are TRBV9 and TRBJ1-2; D ambiguous. Germline V gene data show CDR1 as SGDLS and CDR2 as YYNGEE. Between the trimmed V and J ends, which lost 2 bases and 6 bases, there was a span of 17 bases. CDR3 size: 15 residues.

This clone was detected only once. This sequence joins TRBV18 and TRBJ2-7; the D gene is possibly TRBD2 (7 bases). Trimming stripped 6 bases from V and 3 bases from J, with 15 bases between. The CDR3 covers 14 residues. Germline values: CDR1 KGHSH, CDR2 LQKENI. The CDR3 protein is CASSWGGQIYEQYF. In DNA form, the CDR3 reads TGTGCCAGCTCGTGGGGGGGCCAAATCTACGAGCAGTACTTC.

The V gene is TRBV11-1, the J gene TRBJ2-3; 8 bases line up with TRBD2. The germline gives CDR1 SGHAT, CDR2 FQDESV (reference sequence). The CDR3 totals 15 residues. J was trimmed by 6 bases and V by 5 bases; bases with no gene match: 10. CDR3 residues: CASSPNGGGRDTQYF. In DNA form, the CDR3 reads TGTGCCAGCAGCCCCAACGGCGGGGGGCGGGATACGCAGTATTTT.

Here the CDR3 reads CARQGRGQDAEAFF. CDR3 sequence (DNA): TGTGCCAGACAGGGAAGGGGACAGGATGCTGAAGCTTTCTTT. V usage is TRBV27 and J usage is TRBJ1-1; 8 nucleotides align to TRBD1. Germline-derived CDR1 and CDR2 are MNHEY and SMNVEV (reference sequence). The V and J ends lost 9 bases and 6 bases, in that order; junction bases with no gene match: 12. The CDR3 is 14 amino acids.

This clone was counted a few times. The J gene is TRBJ2-5, the V gene TRBV5-4, with a tentative D call TRBD1 (6 bases). CDR1 and CDR2 (germline): SGHNT, YYREEE (reference sequence). V was cut by 2 bases and J by 5 bases, with 16 bases left in between. This CDR3 comprises 15 residues. The CDR3 spells CASSLQPGADETQYF. As DNA, the CDR3 is TGTGCCAGCAGCTTACAACCAGGGGCCGATGAGACCCAGTACTTC.

This clone was picked up one time. The V gene is TRBV12-3 or TRBV12-4, the J gene TRBJ1-6; D is undetermined. Trimming took 1 base from V and 8 from J, leaving 6 bases between them. The CDR3 sequence is 13 residues long. The CDR3 sequence is CASSLVADSPLHF. CDR3 sequence (DNA): TGTGCCAGCAGTTTAGTCGCGGATTCACCCCTCCACTTT.

The rearrangement links TRBV6-5 to TRBJ1-2, with TRBD1 as a possible D gene (5 bases). Germline V gene lookup returns CDR1 MNHEY and CDR2 SVGAGI. Trimming stripped 6 bases from V and 7 bases from J, with 15 bases between. CDR3 length: 13 amino acids. CDR3 sequence reads: CASRTDSLGGYTF. The CDR3, as DNA: TGTGCCAGCAGGACCGACAGTCTCGGTGGCTACACCTTC.

The V gene is TRBV27, the J gene TRBJ1-6, with 9 positions matching TRBD1. V trimming: 2 bases; J trimming: 5 bases; junction bases outside the gene matches: 4. Germline V gene lookup returns CDR1 MNHEY and CDR2 SMNVEV (reference sequence). The CDR3 covers 16 residues. The CDR3 nucleotides are TGTGCCAGCAGTTTAACACAGGGGGCAGATAATTCACCCCTCCACTTT. As protein: CASSLTQGADNSPLHF.

This chain links TRBV9 with TRBJ1-3; 9 bases are a match to TRBD1. V gave up 4 bases and J gave up 9 bases; unmatched junction bases: 11. Germline V gene lookup returns CDR1 SGDLS and CDR2 YYNGEE. The CDR3 totals 15 residues. The CDR3 DNA sequence: TGTGCCAGCAGCCCTCGCCGGGACAGGGAAGGCACCATATATTTT. It codes for CASSPRRDREGTIYF.

V gene TRBV7-8 combines with J gene TRBJ2-1, with TRBD1 matching 7 bases. Per germline, CDR1 SGHVS and CDR2 FQNEAQ. The CDR3 length is 16 residues. The J segment lost 8 bases and the V segment lost 5 bases, leaving 15 bases of the junction unmatched. For the CDR3, the DNA is TGTGCCAGCAGCCCTACCTCAGGGGGTAGGTCTCATGAGCAGTTCTTC. Its protein product is CASSPTSGGRSHEQFF.

The V gene is TRBV2, the J gene TRBJ2-3, with 13 bases identical to TRBD2. The germline V gene has CDR1 SNHLY and CDR2 FYNNEI. V trimming: 6 bases; J trimming: 2 bases; junction bases outside the gene matches: 8. This CDR3 spans 17 amino acids. CDR3 region: CASRVRLAGGPTDTQYF. The CDR3 DNA reads TGTGCCAGCAGGGTAAGACTAGCGGGAGGCCCCACAGATACGCAGTATTTT. Complete variable domain (other parts from reference TRBV2 and TRBJ2-3): EPEVTQTPSHQVTQMGQEVILRCVPISNHLYFYWYRQILGQKVEFLVSFYNNEISEKSEIFDDQFSVERPDGSNFTLKIRSTKLEDSAMYFCASRVRLAGGPTDTQYFGPGTRLTVL.

The chain recombines TRBV19 with TRBJ1-2; 10 bases align to TRBD1. The V gene's germline CDR1 is LNHDA and CDR2 SQIVND (reference sequence). V gave up 8 bases and J gave up 8 bases; unmatched junction bases: 5. The CDR3 sequence is 12 residues long. CDR3 sequence reads: CASGDRGGGYTF. The CDR3 DNA follows: TGTGCCAGTGGGGACAGGGGCGGAGGCTACACCTTC. Full variable domain (missing parts from reference TRBV19 and TRBJ1-2): DGGITQSPKYLFRKEGQNVTLSCEQNLNHDAMYWYRQDPGQGLRLIYYSQIVNDFQKGDIAEGYSVSREKKESFPLTVTSAQKNPTAFYLCASGDRGGGYTFGSGTRLTVV.

V is TRBV18 and J is TRBJ1-5, with D unclear. V was cut by 3 bases and J by 4 bases, with 13 bases left in between. The CDR3 runs 15 residues. Germline loops: CDR1 KGHSH, CDR2 LQKENI. The CDR3 region is CASSPDPGENQPQHF. The CDR3 DNA reads as TGTGCCAGCTCACCTGACCCCGGGGAGAATCAGCCCCAGCATTTT.

The chain recombines TRBV7-2 with TRBJ1-2; D possibly corresponds to TRBD1 (5 bases). The V end lost 11 bases, the J end lost 5 bases, and 24 bases lay between the germline ends. Germline CDR1 and CDR2: SGHTA and FQGNSA. The CDR3 totals 15 residues. CDR3: CAASVGGRAIYGYTF. In DNA form, the CDR3 reads TGTGCCGCCTCCGTGGGGGGTAGGGCTATTTATGGCTACACCTTC.

The gene calls are TRBV29-1 and TRBJ2-2; a possible D gene is TRBD1 (5 bases). Germline CDR1 is SQVTM and CDR2 is ANQGSEA. Trimming cost V 4 bases and J 6 bases, with 12 bases left between them. The CDR3 sequence is 13 residues long. In nucleotides, the CDR3 is TGCAGCGTTGTGGCAGGGCAGGCCGGGGAGCTGTTTTTT. The encoded protein is CSVVAGQAGELFF.

This rearrangement joins TRBV13 to TRBJ2-7, with D unclear. V lost 2 bases, J lost 4 bases, and 12 bases lay in between. The CDR3 extends over 14 amino acids. Germline V gene lookup returns CDR1 PRHDT and CDR2 FYEKMQ (reference sequence). CDR3 in DNA: TGTGCCAGCAGCTTATGGGCGTCGGAATACGAGCAGTACTTC. It yields the protein CASSLWASEYEQYF.

This sequence joins TRBV28 and TRBJ2-7; 7 bases agree with TRBD1. V was pared by 2 bases and J by 1 base, with 5 bases of the junction left unmatched. The length of the CDR3 is 15 residues. Per the germline V gene, CDR1 is MDHEN and CDR2 is SYDVKM. CDR3 nucleotide sequence: TGTGCCAGCAGTTTAAGGGGACAGCCATCCTACGAGCAGTACTTC. It codes for CASSLRGQPSYEQYF.

The chain is built from TRBV15 and TRBJ1-4; 8 bases agree with TRBD1. J gave up 7 bases and V 0 bases, and 4 bases lay outside the gene matches. CDR3 size: 15 residues. The germline CDR1 and CDR2 sequences are LNHNV and YYDKDF (reference sequence). The CDR3 is CATSRDGQGFEKLFF. As DNA, the CDR3 is TGTGCCACCAGCAGAGACGGACAGGGTTTTGAAAAACTGTTTTTT.

The gene calls are TRBV3-1 (or the pseudogene TRBV3-2) and TRBJ2-2; the D is unclear. V was shortened by 2 bases and J by 4 bases, with 5 bases between the two germline ends. The length of the CDR3 is 13 residues. Germline CDR1 is LGHDT and CDR2 is YNNKEL (reference sequence). As DNA, the CDR3 is TGTGCCAGCAGCCAAACAGTCACCGGGGAGCTGTTTTTT. Its protein product is CASSQTVTGELFF.